The rows below give T cell receptor beta chains drawn from one sample of a study of T cell responses to AZD1222 COVID-19 vaccine. Here immunoSEQ multiplex PCR was the method, and the copy in TCRdb shows in-frame clones only, minus some. The table has around 100,000 clones, 80% to 90% seen once. The sequencing used peripheral blood, collected on day 0 of AZD1222 vaccination. These receptors were obtained from an adult in good health. The CDR3 runs from the conserved cysteine through the conserved F or W. A D gene is named only where the DNA matches it firmly. Not every row has a clone size; where given, it reads once, few, many or a size class.

v_call	j_call	d_call	clone_size	cdr3_aa	cdr3_nt
TRBV5-8	TRBJ1-5	.	.	CASSLGLAGSGQPQHF	TGTGCCAGCAGCTTGGGTCTCGCGGGCTCCGGTCAGCCCCAGCATTTT
TRBV24-1	TRBJ2-2	TRBD2	.	CATSDPSGSTGELFF	TGTGCCACCAGTGATCCTAGCGGGAGCACCGGGGAGCTGTTTTTT
TRBV20-1	TRBJ1-1	.	.	CSAAENTEAFF	TGCAGTGCTGCGGAGAACACTGAAGCTTTCTTT
TRBV9	TRBJ1-3	.	few	CASSNEMFYMGSGNTIYF	TGTGCCAGCAGCAATGAAATGTTCTACATGGGCTCTGGAAACACCATATATTTT
TRBV12-3/TRBV12-4	TRBJ2-1	.	.	CASGSGFSEQFF	TGTGCCAGCGGGTCCGGGTTCTCTGAGCAGTTCTTC
TRBV3-1/TRBV3-2	TRBJ1-2	TRBD1	.	CASSPHGQANYGYTF	TGTGCCAGCAGCCCGCACGGACAGGCTAACTATGGCTACACCTTC
TRBV6-2/TRBV6-3	TRBJ2-1	TRBD2	.	CASSFPPGTNRKQFF	TGTGCCAGCAGTTTCCCACCCGGGACTAATCGCAAGCAGTTCTTC
TRBV11-2	TRBJ1-1	.	.	CASSHRQSGGAGTEAFF	TGTGCCAGCAGCCATCGTCAATCCGGGGGCGCGGGAACTGAAGCTTTCTTT
TRBV28	TRBJ2-7	TRBD2	.	CASSSVAGGPDEQYF	TGTGCCAGCAGCTCCGTAGCGGGAGGGCCAGACGAGCAGTACTTC
TRBV6-5	TRBJ2-3	TRBD2	.	CAPGGLVDTQYF	TGTGCCCCCGGGGGGTTGGTAGATACGCAGTATTTT
TRBV9	TRBJ2-1	TRBD2	.	CASSAGRGVTYNEQFF	TGTGCCAGCAGCGCCGGGCGGGGGGTAACCTACAATGAGCAGTTCTTC
TRBV10-1	TRBJ2-7	.	.	CASGDISYEQYF	TGCGCCAGCGGGGACATTTCCTACGAGCAGTACTTC
TRBV19	TRBJ2-2	TRBD2	.	CASSIEKGTSGRGGTGELFF	TGTGCCAGTAGTATAGAGAAAGGGACTAGCGGGAGAGGGGGCACCGGGGAGCTGTTTTTT
TRBV27	TRBJ1-6	.	.	CASSLSRPRDSPLHF	TGTGCCAGCAGTTTATCAAGGCCACGGGATTCACCCCTCCACTTT